This T cell receptor beta chain was sequenced in a study of T cells in Graves' hyperthyroidism and ophthalmopathy. Study-level findings and limits: Classification by a 13 V-J model distinguished ophthalmopathy from stable hyperthyroidism. Researchers found most expanded thyroid clonotypes above 0.001 in blood as well.

Amplification yielded TCR beta CDR3 regions, with RNA transcripts as the source. First-round RT-PCR targeting the TCR CDR3 was performed with the HTBI primer set. A single record per CDR3 protein comes from TCRdb applying MiXCR to the multiplex PCR reads. The data contain hundreds of thousands of distinct CDR3 sequences, 20% of them seen just once; the ten biggest clones take up 40% to 50%. This clonotype was seen many times. The antigen remains unidentified. The germline gives CDR1 MNHNS, CDR2 SASEGT. This CDR3 has 14 amino acids. V dropped 8 bases and J dropped 2 bases, with 16 bases sitting between them.

The chain carries TRBV6-1 and TRBJ2-7, with D perhaps given as TRBD1 or TRBD2 (5 bases each). This clonotype was obtained from a man aged 35 to 55 with Graves' ophthalmopathy. The sequenced sample was blood. The CDR3 protein is CASSPRGLPYEQYF. The CDR3, as DNA: TGTGCCAGCTCCCCCCGGGGCCTACCCTACGAGCAGTACTTC.